This T cell receptor beta chain was captured by sequencing in a study of T cells in Graves' hyperthyroidism and ophthalmopathy. The CDR3 totals 16 residues. CDR1 and CDR2 from the germline V gene are DFQATT and SNEGSKA (reference sequence). V lost 0 bases, J lost 0 bases, and 12 bases lay in between. This clonotype was seen ten or more times. What it binds is unknown. TCR beta CDR3 region amplification was performed from RNA transcripts. In the first-round RT-PCR of the TCR CDR3, the HTBI primer set was used. MiXCR, run by TCRdb on the multiplex PCR reads, gives a single entry per CDR3 protein. The sample includes some 720,000 distinct CDR3 sequences, around 17% of them seen just once. Criteria for exclusion of patients were uncontrolled infection, other autoimmune disease, pregnancy or lactation. PBMCs were derived from around 10 ml fresh peripheral blood. Findings of the study overall: Ophthalmopathy, as predicted by the model, came a median about six months after the prediction. A model of 13 V-J pairs discriminated ophthalmopathy from stable hyperthyroidism.

The source is a man younger than 35 with Graves' hyperthyroidism. Specimen: blood. The chain couples TRBV20-1 to TRBJ2-1; tentative D call: TRBD2 (5 bases). The CDR3 DNA reads TGCAGTGCTAGAGATTCGGGCGGGCCCTCCTACAATGAGCAGTTCTTC. Encoded protein: CSARDSGGPSYNEQFF.